This TCR beta chain was recorded in a study of T cells in Graves' hyperthyroidism and ophthalmopathy. Background on the study: Before treatment of any kind, peripheral blood was taken at initial diagnosis.

The ends lost 2 bases at V and 5 bases at J; junction bases unmatched: 9. This CDR3 spans 16 amino acids. From germline, CDR1 is MNHNY and CDR2 SVGAGI (reference sequence). Isolation of PBMCs was performed on approximately 10 ml fresh peripheral blood. The table lists this clonotype with a few counts. Amplification targeted TCR beta CDR3 regions from RNA transcripts. First-round RT-PCR targeting the TCR CDR3 was performed with the HTBI primer set. TCRdb re-derived calls from the multiplex PCR reads in MiXCR, one entry per CDR3 protein. The table has 350,000 or so distinct CDR3 sequences, roughly 18% seen once; the top ten hold approximately 49%.

The sequenced sample was blood. This sequence originates from a woman aged 45-59 years with Graves' hyperthyroidism. The chain recombines TRBV6-6 with TRBJ2-5, with 9 bases fitting TRBD2. CDR3 sequence: CASSYGPSGVPETQYF. CDR3 nucleotides: TGTGCCAGCAGTTACGGCCCTAGCGGGGTTCCTGAGACCCAGTACTTC.